This is a list of T cell receptor beta chains from one sample in a study of T cells after yellow fever vaccination. TCRdb processed the 5' RACE reads anew with MiXCR; each CDR3 protein has one entry. The sample holds 150,000 to 200,000 distinct CDR3 sequences; around 8.5% are singletons and the top ten take 35% to 40%. Sequences were derived from CD8+ T cells sorted from PBMCs, sampled 45 days after the yellow fever booster vaccination. The source is a man younger than 35 who received the YFV17D yellow fever vaccine. Both conserved end residues are part of each CDR3. A D gene is named only where the DNA matches it firmly. Size is omitted from some rows. Given values are once, few, many or a class for expanded clones.

CSVVGTDSYEQYF TGCAGCGTCGTTGGGACGGATTCCTACGAGCAGTACTTC TRBJ2-7 NA TRBV29-1 few
CASSLEGFSSYNEQFF TGCGCCAGCAGCTTGGAAGGGTTCAGCTCCTACAATGAGCAGTTCTTC TRBJ2-1 NA TRBV5-1 many
CASSLEGGTGFSYEQYF TGTGCCAGCAGTTTAGAAGGGGGGACAGGGTTTTCCTACGAGCAGTACTTC TRBJ2-7 TRBD1 TRBV12-3/TRBV12-4 NA
CASSLWAELTDTQYF TGTGCCAGCAGTTTATGGGCAGAACTCACAGATACGCAGTATTTT TRBJ2-3 NA TRBV28 NA
CASIVGLANTGELFF TGCGCCAGCATCGTGGGACTAGCGAACACCGGGGAGCTGTTTTTT TRBJ2-2 TRBD2 TRBV5-1 NA
CASSQAQGVGETQYF TGCGCCAGCAGCCAAGCACAGGGGGTCGGGGAGACCCAGTACTTC TRBJ2-5 TRBD1 TRBV4-3 many
CASSLEGPRLYPDTQYF TGTGCCAGCAGCTTGGAGGGGCCCCGTTTGTACCCAGATACGCAGTATTTT TRBJ2-3 NA TRBV5-5 NA
CASSTTDRNNQPQHF TGTGCCAGCAGTACCACGGACAGGAACAATCAGCCCCAGCATTTT TRBJ1-5 TRBD1 TRBV2 few
CASSLVPRDTQYF TGTGCCAGCAGCTTGGTTCCCAGGGATACGCAGTATTTT TRBJ2-3 NA TRBV5-5 NA
CASSLGAGGFMNTEAFF TGCGCCAGCAGCTTGGGGGCAGGGGGCTTTATGAACACTGAAGCTTTCTTT TRBJ1-1 TRBD1 TRBV5-1 few
CASSEGSSYNEQFF TGTGCCAGCAGCGAGGGGAGCTCCTACAATGAGCAGTTCTTC TRBJ2-1 NA TRBV9 once
CATWNPDNEQFF TGTGCCACCTGGAACCCCGACAATGAGCAGTTCTTC TRBJ2-1 NA TRBV24-1 few
CAISVLRGEDTQYF TGTGCCATCAGTGTATTGCGGGGGGAGGATACGCAGTATTTT TRBJ2-3 TRBD2 TRBV10-3 NA
CASSWENRLEQFF TGTGCCAGCAGTTGGGAGAACAGGCTGGAGCAGTTCTTC TRBJ2-1 NA TRBV12-3/TRBV12-4 few
CASSQEGFGDEYEQYF TGCGCCAGCAGCCAAGAGGGATTTGGGGACGAATACGAGCAGTACTTC TRBJ2-7 NA TRBV4-3 few
CASSHDYSASYEQYF TGCGCCAGCAGCCATGATTATAGTGCCTCCTACGAGCAGTACTTC TRBJ2-7 NA TRBV4-3 NA
CASRGLLNTEAFF TGTGCCAGCAGAGGTTTGCTGAACACTGAAGCTTTCTTT TRBJ1-1 NA TRBV7-9 many
CASSLEAGGGYGYTF TGTGCCAGCAGCTTGGAGGCAGGGGGCGGTTATGGCTACACCTTC TRBJ1-2 TRBD1 TRBV5-4 NA
CASSLRESSDTQYF TGTGCCAGCAGCTTAAGGGAAAGCTCAGATACGCAGTATTTT TRBJ2-3 NA TRBV7-8 few
CASHASDGSNQPQHF TGTGCCAGCCACGCCTCCGACGGTAGCAATCAGCCCCAGCATTTT TRBJ1-5 NA TRBV19 NA
CASRQGSTYNEQFF TGTGCCAGCAGGCAGGGATCTACGTACAATGAGCAGTTCTTC TRBJ2-1 NA TRBV27 NA
CASSQESGGAGQTQYF TGCGCCAGCAGCCAAGAATCGGGGGGGGCCGGTCAGACCCAGTACTTC TRBJ2-5 TRBD2 TRBV4-3 NA
CASSLEGNPNTGELFF TGTGCCAGCAGCTTAGAGGGGAACCCGAACACCGGGGAGCTGTTTTTT TRBJ2-2 NA TRBV7-9 few
CASSQVSGGNYGYTF TGCGCCAGCAGCCAAGTGTCAGGGGGGAACTATGGCTACACCTTC TRBJ1-2 TRBD1 TRBV4-1 NA
CASRSQVSNQPQHF TGTGCCAGCAGATCACAGGTGAGCAATCAGCCCCAGCATTTT TRBJ1-5 NA TRBV6-2/TRBV6-3 NA
CASSDPPGQGNQPQHF TGTGCCAGCAGCGACCCTCCAGGACAGGGAAACCAGCCCCAGCATTTT TRBJ1-5 TRBD1 TRBV7-8 few
CASSHPERGQETQYF TGTGCCAGCAGCCATCCCGAGCGGGGGCAAGAGACCCAGTACTTC TRBJ2-5 TRBD2 TRBV3-1 NA
CASSLMAYRGPGGELFF TGTGCCAGCAGTTTAATGGCATACAGGGGGCCGGGCGGGGAGCTGTTTTTT TRBJ2-2 TRBD1 TRBV12-3/TRBV12-4 NA
CASSQGPGGTPEQYF TGCGCCAGCAGCCAAGGACCAGGGGGAACCCCCGAGCAGTACTTC TRBJ2-7 TRBD1 TRBV4-3 few
CASSQEGGGYLAETQYF TGCGCCAGCAGCCAAGAGGGGGGAGGGTATCTGGCAGAGACCCAGTACTTC TRBJ2-5 TRBD2 TRBV4-3 NA
CASSRLGGPAFF TGTGCCAGCAGTCGTTTAGGAGGGCCCGCTTTCTTT TRBJ1-1 NA TRBV6-2/TRBV6-3 NA
CASSSGTTPTNEKLFF TGTGCCAGCAGCTCGGGGACAACTCCAACTAATGAAAAACTGTTTTTT TRBJ1-4 NA TRBV7-2 NA
CASSYSTIAGDQETQYF TGTGCCAGCAGTTACTCGACCATAGCGGGGGACCAAGAGACCCAGTACTTC TRBJ2-5 TRBD2 TRBV6-6 many
CASSPQQPPGELFF TGTGCCAGCAGCCCCCAACAGCCCCCCGGGGAGCTGTTTTTT TRBJ2-2 NA TRBV7-3 many
CASSFGTMNTEAFF TGTGCCAGCAGCTTCGGGACCATGAACACTGAAGCTTTCTTT TRBJ1-1 NA TRBV7-2 few
CASSWTSMADEQFF TGTGCCAGCAGTTGGACTAGCATGGCGGATGAGCAGTTCTTC TRBJ2-1 TRBD2 TRBV12-3/TRBV12-4 NA
CASSQEPLTSDEQFF TGCGCCAGCAGCCAAGAACCCCTGACTAGCGATGAGCAGTTCTTC TRBJ2-1 TRBD2 TRBV4-1 few